Each of the 21 T cell receptor beta chains below was sequenced from the same sample in a study of regulatory T cells in long-lasting Graves disease. Construction of the TCR beta libraries employed iRepertoire HTBI primers in conjunction with Arm-PCR of CDR3 regions. Each CDR3 protein is one row after TCRdb ran MiXCR on the multiplex PCR reads. The sample has about 200,000 distinct CDR3 sequences; around 18% are singletons. The time point denotes: newly diagnosed GD, antithyroid drugs for less than 3 months. Making the TCR library involved RNA that had been extracted from PBMCs. The specimen comprised peripheral blood mononuclear cells (PBMCs), sampled at new diagnosis, from a patient treated with antithyroid drugs. Receptors originate from a female donor with Graves disease.

In its sample, this clonotype was seen many times. The V call is TRBV24-1, the J call TRBJ2-6; D ambiguous. Germline assignment: CDR1 KGHDR and CDR2 SFDVKD. There are 17 residues in the CDR3. The V end was cut by 2 bases, the J end by 2 bases, with 12 bases between. CDR3 residues: CATSDSLGRPGANVLTF. The CDR3 coding sequence is TGTGCCACCAGTGATTCTCTAGGGCGGCCTGGGGCCAACGTCCTGACTTTC.

In its sample, this clonotype was seen many times. The chain links TRBV2 to TRBJ1-1, with D tentatively TRBD1 (6 bases). The CDR3 covers 15 residues. Germline V gene sequence: CDR1 SNHLY, CDR2 FYNNEI. V lost 5 bases to trimming and J lost 3 bases, with 16 bases between them. CDR3 DNA sequence: TGTGCCAGCAGTAGGGGGGATTCTTTAGACACTGAAGCTTTCTTT. Amino acid sequence: CASSRGDSLDTEAFF.

This clonotype was detected many times. The CDR3: CASSLTSGRNAGELFF. For the CDR3, the DNA is TGTGCCAGCAGTCTGACTAGCGGGAGAAATGCCGGGGAGCTGTTTTTT. This rearrangement joins TRBV6-1 to TRBJ2-2, with 12 bases fitting TRBD2. With V trimmed by 5 bases and J by 6 bases, 7 bases remained unmatched. The CDR3 loop spans 16 amino acids. CDR1 MNHNS and CDR2 SASEGT come from the germline V gene.

This clonotype was found many times. CDR3 sequence reads: CASSLAPGRSSYGYTF. The CDR3 DNA follows: TGTGCCAGCAGTTTAGCTCCGGGACGGAGTAGCTATGGCTACACCTTC. The chain links TRBV12-3 or TRBV12-4 to TRBJ1-2; D might be TRBD1 (5 bases). The length of the CDR3 is 16 residues. Trimming left V 0 bases short and J 4 bases short, with 15 bases between.

Remarks on this clonotype: One base separates it from a far larger clone, so it is likely a read error. The V gene is TRBV18, the J gene TRBJ2-3, with no clear D. The end of the DNA is better explained by TRBJ2-1, so the J call may be wrong. The CDR3 loop spans 12 amino acids. Germline lookup yields CDR1 KGHSH and CDR2 LQKENI. The CDR3 region has the DNA TGTGCCAGCTCACCAGCGTCCGGGGAGCAGTTCTTC. Encoded protein: CASSPASGEQFF.

In this sample, this clonotype turned up many times. This chain connects TRBV24-1 to TRBJ2-5, with 11 positions matching TRBD2. The germline gives CDR1 KGHDR, CDR2 SFDVKD. J lost 7 bases, V lost 3 bases, and 12 bases had no gene match. The CDR3 is made up of 17 amino acids. The DNA of the CDR3 is TGTGCCACCAGTGATAGTGCGGAAGAGGGGACTAGCGGGACCCAGTACTTC. Translating gives CATSDSAEEGTSGTQYF.

In its sample, this clonotype was seen many times. The J gene is TRBJ2-2, the V gene TRBV20-1; 8 bases are a match to TRBD2. Germline V gives CDR1 DFQATT, CDR2 SNEGSKA (reference sequence). The CDR3 runs 15 residues. The junction had 6 bases not matched to a gene; V was cut back by 0 bases and J by 6 bases. The CDR3 reads CSARDPREGSGELFF. CDR3 sequence (DNA): TGCAGTGCTAGAGACCCACGGGAGGGCTCCGGGGAGCTGTTTTTT.

In its sample, this clonotype was seen a few times. The chain carries TRBV19 and TRBJ1-5, with D unclear. V lost 3 bases, J lost 3 bases, and 12 bases lay in between. Germline CDR1 is LNHDA and CDR2 is SQIVND (reference sequence). The CDR3 has 15 amino acids. Written as DNA, the CDR3 is TGTGCCAGTAGTATGTATCGGGAACCCAATCAGCCCCAGCATTTT. Encoded protein: CASSMYREPNQPQHF. Full variable domain (remainder filled in from reference TRBV19 and TRBJ1-5): DGGITQSPKYLFRKEGQNVTLSCEQNLNHDAMYWYRQDPGQGLRLIYYSQIVNDFQKGDIAEGYSVSREKKESFPLTVTSAQKNPTAFYLCASSMYREPNQPQHFGDGTRLSIL.

At least ten counts were recorded for this clonotype. This chain joins TRBV11-3 and TRBJ2-3; D perhaps matches TRBD1 (6 bases). Germline V CDR1 and CDR2: SGHNT, YENEEA. Trimming removed 5 bases at V and 4 bases at J, with 10 bases between. This CDR3 comprises 13 residues. In DNA, the CDR3 is TGTGCCAGCAGCCCCAGGGGAGCAGATACGCAGTATTTT. Protein: CASSPRGADTQYF.

The V and J genes are TRBV4-2 and TRBJ1-1; TRBD1 is a possible D gene (5 bases). The germline CDR1 and CDR2 sequences are LGHNA and YNFKEQ. V was cut by 3 bases and J by 3 bases, with 14 bases left in between. This CDR3 has 15 residues. The CDR3 loop is CASSQASGKDTEAFF. CDR3 DNA sequence: TGTGCCAGCAGCCAGGCATCAGGGAAGGACACTGAAGCTTTCTTT.

This rearrangement joins TRBV20-1 to TRBJ1-3; D uncertain. Germline CDR1 is DFQATT and CDR2 is SNEGSKA (reference sequence). The CDR3 consists of 14 residues. V lost 5 bases and J lost 1, with 12 bases in between. The CDR3 is CSASRSGSGNTIYF. The CDR3 DNA sequence: TGCAGTGCTTCCCGGAGTGGGTCTGGAAACACCATATATTTT.

A few counts support this clonotype. This chain links TRBV29-1 with TRBJ2-4, with D maybe TRBD2 (6 bases). Trimming stripped 4 bases from V and 6 bases from J, with 19 bases between. The CDR3 has 15 residues. Per germline, CDR1 SQVTM and CDR2 ANQGSEA. The CDR3 coding sequence is TGCAGCGTTGGTGCCGTCGCAGGGAGGCGAAACATTCAGTACTTC. It encodes CSVGAVAGRRNIQYF.

In its sample, this clonotype was seen many times. The chain combines TRBV7-9 with TRBJ2-7, with D possibly being TRBD1 (6 bases). Trimming removed 5 bases from V and 3 bases from J, with 11 bases in between. In germline, CDR1 is SEHNR, CDR2 FQNEAQ (reference sequence). The CDR3 consists of 13 residues. In nucleotides, the CDR3 is TGTGCCAGCAGCCAGGACAGTAACTACGAGCAGTACTTC. It translates to CASSQDSNYEQYF.

V and J are TRBV29-1 and TRBJ1-1, with a weak D call TRBD1 (5 bases). Between the trimmed V and J ends, which lost 6 bases and 7 bases, there was a span of 15 bases. Germline V gene data show CDR1 as SQVTM and CDR2 as ANQGSEA. There are 12 residues in the CDR3. The CDR3 region is CSVGTGRDEAFF. CDR3 in DNA: TGCAGCGTCGGGACTGGTCGAGATGAAGCTTTCTTT. Combining the CDR3 with reference TRBV29-1 and TRBJ1-1 gives the whole variable domain SAVISQKPSRDICQRGTSLTIQCQVDSQVTMMFWYRQQPGQSLTLIATANQGSEATYESGFVIDKFPISRPNLTFSTLTVSNMSPEDSSIYLCSVGTGRDEAFFGQGTRLTVV.

This clonotype was counted at least ten times. The rearrangement uses TRBV20-1 and TRBJ2-5; tentatively, D is TRBD1 (6 bases). There are 12 residues in the CDR3. With 5 bases removed from V and 5 bases from J, the gap between germline ends came to 12 bases. Germline loops: CDR1 DFQATT, CDR2 SNEGSKA (reference sequence). CDR3: CSAGTPRETQYF. DNA of the CDR3: TGCAGTGCTGGGACACCGCGGGAGACCCAGTACTTC.

Many counts were recorded for this clonotype. V and J are TRBV28 and TRBJ1-5; D is uncertain. Germline values: CDR1 MDHEN, CDR2 SYDVKM. This CDR3 contains 15 residues. The V and J ends lost 6 bases and 7 bases respectively, with 19 bases between them. DNA for the CDR3: TGTGCCAGCAGCCTCGGACGGGCTCTTGGGCAGCCCCAGCATTTT. Protein sequence: CASSLGRALGQPQHF.

V and J are TRBV7-2 and TRBJ2-1, with no clear D. This CDR3 is 14 amino acids long. V lost 2 bases to trimming and J lost 5 bases, with 10 bases between them. Germline V gene data show CDR1 as SGHTA and CDR2 as FQGNSA. This chain's CDR3 is CASSLRVPNNEQFF. CDR3 nucleotide sequence: TGTGCCAGCAGCTTAAGGGTCCCAAACAATGAGCAGTTCTTC.

The chain employs TRBV16 and TRBJ2-1; 7 bases line up with TRBD2. Germline trimming cut 2 bases from V and 5 bases from J; bases unmatched to any gene: 12. The CDR3 is made up of 17 amino acids. Germline-derived CDR1 and CDR2 are KGHSY and FQNENV. The CDR3 DNA sequence: TGTGCCAGCAGCCAACCATTAGGGAGGGATCGCGACAATGAGCAGTTCTTC. The encoded protein is CASSQPLGRDRDNEQFF.

This chain links TRBV11-3 with TRBJ2-7; 7 bases agree with TRBD1. CDR1 is SGHNT and CDR2 is YENEEA in the germline V gene. CDR3 length: 15 residues. V lost 4 bases and J lost 0; bases outside the gene matches: 6. CDR3 in DNA: TGTGCCAGCAGCTCTAGACAGGGAATCTCCTACGAGCAGTACTTC. Its protein is CASSSRQGISYEQYF.

As concerns this clonotype: One end of the junction does not line up with germline, which may come from a read error. This chain uses TRBV27 with TRBJ2-7; D may be TRBD1 or TRBD2 (5 bases each). CDR1 and CDR2 from the germline V gene are MNHEY and SMNVEV (reference sequence). CDR3 length: 13 residues. The CDR3 loop reads CASSLRGSYEQCF. The CDR3 bases are TGTGCCAGCAGTTTACGGGGCTCCTACGAGCAGTGCTTC.

The chain carries TRBV19 and TRBJ1-1, with 9 bases matching TRBD1. Germline CDR1 and CDR2: LNHDA and SQIVND (reference sequence). CDR3 size: 17 residues. Trimming at V came to 7 bases and at J to 3 bases, leaving 15 bases not matched to a gene. CDR3: CASTAIGTGGGYTEAFF. The CDR3 DNA reads as TGTGCCAGTACCGCCATCGGAACAGGGGGCGGGTACACTGAAGCTTTCTTT.